This passage covers 21 T cell receptor beta chains from one sample sequenced in a study of blood T cell repertoires in COVID-19. Assay used: immunoSEQ multiplex PCR; TCRdb lists only in-frame clones, some missing. The sample lists about 190,000 clones, 70% to 85% occurring once. Sequenced input: peripheral blood. Source of these receptors: a woman aged 45 to 65 with acute or convalescent COVID-19.

The chain carries TRBV6-4 and TRBJ1-5; no clear D. Germline CDR1 reads MRHNA; CDR2 reads SNTAGT. CDR3 length: 14 residues. V lost 4 bases and J 6 bases, leaving 13 bases between the germline ends. This CDR3 reads CASSVKLASQPQHF. The CDR3 DNA reads as TGTGCCAGCAGTGTCAAGTTAGCCAGTCAGCCCCAGCATTTT.

The chain employs TRBV6-5 and TRBJ1-2; 8 bases map to TRBD1. Trimming at V came to 8 bases and at J to 4 bases, leaving 9 bases not matched to a gene. CDR3 length: 14 amino acids. The germline CDR1 and CDR2 sequences are MNHEY and SVGAGI. The DNA of the CDR3 is TGTGCCAGCGGACAATCGGGACAGGCCTATGGCTACACCTTC. This encodes CASGQSGQAYGYTF.

The genes are TRBV5-4 and TRBJ2-3; D possibly corresponds to TRBD1 (5 bases). The CDR3 consists of 17 residues. Germline CDR1 is SGHNT and CDR2 is YYREEE (reference sequence). V dropped 3 bases and J dropped 6 bases, with 23 bases sitting between them. The CDR3 DNA follows: TGTGCCAGCAGCTCGATGGGGCAGGGCGAGTTTAAGGATACGCAGTATTTT. The encoded protein is CASSSMGQGEFKDTQYF.

This rearrangement joins TRBV19 to TRBJ2-7, with TRBD2 identical over 7 bases. Per the germline V gene, CDR1 is LNHDA and CDR2 is SQIVND (reference sequence). J lost 1 base, V lost 7 bases, and 7 bases had no gene match. This CDR3 comprises 14 residues. CDR3 in amino acids: CASTLTGGSYEQYF. Written as DNA, the CDR3 is TGTGCCAGTACATTAACCGGGGGGTCCTACGAGCAGTACTTC. Full variable domain (outside the CDR3, taken from reference TRBV19 and TRBJ2-7): DGGITQSPKYLFRKEGQNVTLSCEQNLNHDAMYWYRQDPGQGLRLIYYSQIVNDFQKGDIAEGYSVSREKKESFPLTVTSAQKNPTAFYLCASTLTGGSYEQYFGPGTRLTVT.

This clone was observed many times. The chain combines TRBV20-1 with TRBJ2-7, with D unresolved. Trimming shortened V by 4 bases and J by 3 bases, and 7 bases separated the two germline ends. From germline, CDR1 is DFQATT and CDR2 SNEGSKA (reference sequence). The length of the CDR3 is 11 residues. The chain's CDR3 is CSAMSGYEQYF. For the CDR3, the DNA is TGCAGTGCTATGTCGGGCTACGAGCAGTACTTC.

V and J are TRBV7-9 and TRBJ2-7, with a weak D call TRBD2 (5 bases). Between the trimmed V and J ends, which lost 1 base and 5 bases, there was a span of 9 bases. Germline V gene sequence: CDR1 SEHNR, CDR2 FQNEAQ (reference sequence). This CDR3 comprises 13 residues. In DNA form, the CDR3 reads TGTGCCAGCAGCTTAGGTTCCGGGAACGAGCAGTACTTC. It encodes CASSLGSGNEQYF.

This chain links TRBV10-1 with TRBJ2-3; TRBD2 agrees at 10 bases. V shed 9 bases and J 6 bases; nucleotides not matched to a gene: 12. CDR3 length: 15 amino acids. Per germline, CDR1 WNHNN and CDR2 SYGVQD (reference sequence). The CDR3 DNA reads TGCGCCAGTAGCGGAGCGGGGGGGCTCAAGGATACGCAGTATTTT. Protein sequence: CASSGAGGLKDTQYF.

The V call is TRBV19, the J call TRBJ1-2; 7 nucleotides match TRBD1. Germline V CDR1 and CDR2: LNHDA, SQIVND (reference sequence). Trimming took 3 bases from V and 6 from J; bases not matched to a gene: 10. The CDR3 runs 15 residues. CDR3 sequence reads: CASSIISTGNNGYTF. CDR3 bases: TGTGCCAGTAGTATTATATCGACAGGGAACAATGGCTACACCTTC.

The J gene is TRBJ2-3, the V gene TRBV11-2; unclear D gene. V gave up 5 bases and J gave up 1 base, with 7 bases separating them. This CDR3 is built from 13 residues. Per germline, CDR1 SGHAT and CDR2 FQNNGV. In DNA form, the CDR3 reads TGTGCCAGCAGCGAACAGCGCACAGATACGCAGTATTTT. This codes for CASSEQRTDTQYF.

V usage is TRBV7-2 and J usage is TRBJ2-7, with D possibly matching TRBD2 (5 bases). The V end lost 8 bases, the J end lost 0 bases, and 20 bases lay between the germline ends. The CDR3 runs 16 residues. The germline V gene has CDR1 SGHTA and CDR2 FQGNSA. CDR3 protein: CASPAGRTSTSYEQYF. As DNA, the CDR3 is TGTGCCAGCCCCGCCGGTCGGACTTCCACCTCCTACGAGCAGTACTTC.

This clone occurred once. The gene calls are TRBV30 and TRBJ1-6; TRBD1 is a possible D gene (5 bases). Looked up from germline, CDR1 is GTSNPN and CDR2 is SVGIG (reference sequence). Trimming took off 1 base at V and 7 bases at J, with 8 bases between the two ends. The CDR3 covers 13 residues. Written as DNA, the CDR3 is TGTGCCTGGAGTGCTCAGGGAAATTCACCCCTCCACTTT. It translates to CAWSAQGNSPLHF.

The chain combines TRBV21-1 with TRBJ1-3; the D call TRBD1 from the table was never checked on the DNA. TRBV21-1 is a listed pseudogene. This CDR3 spans 17 amino acids. The CDR3 spells CASSKAKAGGLGNTIYF. DNA of the CDR3: TGTGCCAGCAGCAAAGCCAAGGCAGGGGGCCTAGGAAACACCATATATTTT.

The chain combines TRBV7-9 with TRBJ2-3; 10 bases line up with TRBD2. The CDR3 is 16 residues long. CDR1 is SEHNR, CDR2 FQNEAQ, per germline (reference sequence). Trimming cost V 4 bases and J 4 bases; bases outside gene matches: 8. The CDR3 sequence is CASSSSSGRPADTQYF. In DNA form, the CDR3 reads TGTGCCAGCAGCTCCTCTAGCGGGAGACCCGCAGATACGCAGTATTTT. Supplemented by reference TRBV7-9 and TRBJ2-3, the full variable domain reads DTGVSQNPRHKITKRGQNVTFRCDPISEHNRLYWYRQTLGQGPEFLTYFQNEAQLEKSRLLSDRFSAERPKGSFSTLEIQRTEQGDSAMYLCASSSSSGRPADTQYFGPGTRLTVL.

The V gene is TRBV3-1 (or the pseudogene TRBV3-2), the J gene TRBJ1-2; tentative D call: TRBD1 (5 bases). Germline loops: CDR1 LGHDT, CDR2 YNNKEL (reference sequence). The CDR3 has 16 residues. The germline V and J ends were trimmed by 4 bases and 1 base, with 16 bases remaining between them. CDR3: CASSLGGGTNNYGYTF. CDR3 DNA sequence: TGTGCCAGCAGCCTCGGAGGAGGGACGAATAACTATGGCTACACCTTC.

The V call is TRBV5-4, the J call TRBJ2-2, with a possible D match to TRBD1 (8 bases). V was shortened by 1 base and J by 1 base, with 11 bases between the two germline ends. This CDR3 has 16 amino acids. Germline CDR1 is SGHNT and CDR2 is YYREEE (reference sequence). The CDR3: CASSLSGTGNTGELFF. The DNA of the CDR3 is TGTGCCAGCAGCTTGAGCGGGACAGGGAACACCGGGGAGCTGTTTTTT.

The chain uses TRBV5-4 and TRBJ2-5; D perhaps matches TRBD2 (6 bases). The CDR3 contains 15 residues. V lost 3 bases and J lost 5, with 17 bases in between. CDR1 and CDR2 from the germline V gene are SGHNT and YYREEE (reference sequence). The CDR3: CASSSPSEGRETQYF. DNA for the CDR3: TGTGCCAGCAGCTCCCCGTCGGAGGGGAGGGAGACCCAGTACTTC.

This sequence joins TRBV7-8 and TRBJ2-5; 7 bases are shared with TRBD2. The CDR3 totals 16 residues. J gave up 4 bases and V 4 bases, and 12 bases lay outside the gene matches. The germline V gene encodes CDR1 SGHVS and CDR2 FQNEAQ. The DNA for the CDR3 is TGTGCCAGCAGCTCTAGACTAGCACCGGCTAGAGAGACCCAGTACTTC. This codes for CASSSRLAPARETQYF.

This clone was observed once. Written as DNA, the CDR3 is TGTGCCAGCAGTTACGGGACAGGGACCTACAATGAGCAGTTCTTC. Protein sequence: CASSYGTGTYNEQFF. The chain employs TRBV6-2 or TRBV6-3 and TRBJ2-1; 9 bases are a match to TRBD1. Losses at the gene ends were 2 bases for V and 2 bases for J; bases not matched to a gene: 1. This CDR3 has 15 residues. Germline CDR1 reads MNHEY; CDR2 reads SVGEGT.

This clone was detected a few times. The chain is built from TRBV7-8 and TRBJ2-5; D unresolved. Germline-derived CDR1 and CDR2 are SGHVS and FQNEAQ. There are 15 residues in the CDR3. V was shortened by 1 base and J by 7 bases, with 16 bases between the two germline ends. The CDR3 DNA reads as TGTGCCAGCAGCTTAGACGGTTCTAGACGTCGGACCCAGTACTTC. It specifies CASSLDGSRRRTQYF.

The chain is built from TRBV3-1 (or the pseudogene TRBV3-2) and TRBJ2-1; 11 bases line up with TRBD2. From germline, CDR1 is LGHDT and CDR2 YNNKEL (reference sequence). Trimming took 4 bases from V and 4 from J; bases not matched to a gene: 6. This CDR3 is 16 amino acids long. The CDR3 nucleotides read TGTGCCAGCAGCCGGGCCCGGACTAGCGGGTACAATGAGCAGTTCTTC. Residues: CASSRARTSGYNEQFF.

J is TRBJ2-3 and V is TRBV6-2 or TRBV6-3; the match to TRBD2 covers 8 bases. Germline V gene data show CDR1 as MNHEY and CDR2 as SVGEGT. CDR3 size: 15 residues. Unmatched junction bases numbered 7, after V lost 6 bases and J lost 2 bases. The CDR3 DNA follows: TGTGCCAGCAGCTTGAACGGGGGGGCCACAGATACGCAGTATTTT. Translating gives CASSLNGGATDTQYF.